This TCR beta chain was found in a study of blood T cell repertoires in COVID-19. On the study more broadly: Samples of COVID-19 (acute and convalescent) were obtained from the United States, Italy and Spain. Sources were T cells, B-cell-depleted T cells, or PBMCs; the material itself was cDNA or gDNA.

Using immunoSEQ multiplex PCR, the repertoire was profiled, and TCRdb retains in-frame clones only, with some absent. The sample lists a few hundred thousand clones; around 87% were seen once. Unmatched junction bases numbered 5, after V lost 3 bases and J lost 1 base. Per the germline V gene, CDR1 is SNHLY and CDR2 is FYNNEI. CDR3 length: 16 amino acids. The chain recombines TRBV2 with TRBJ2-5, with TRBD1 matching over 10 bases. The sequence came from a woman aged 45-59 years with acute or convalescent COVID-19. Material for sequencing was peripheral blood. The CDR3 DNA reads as TGTGCCAGCAGTGAGTTCCGACAGGGGGCCCAAGAGACCCAGTACTTC. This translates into CASSEFRQGAQETQYF.